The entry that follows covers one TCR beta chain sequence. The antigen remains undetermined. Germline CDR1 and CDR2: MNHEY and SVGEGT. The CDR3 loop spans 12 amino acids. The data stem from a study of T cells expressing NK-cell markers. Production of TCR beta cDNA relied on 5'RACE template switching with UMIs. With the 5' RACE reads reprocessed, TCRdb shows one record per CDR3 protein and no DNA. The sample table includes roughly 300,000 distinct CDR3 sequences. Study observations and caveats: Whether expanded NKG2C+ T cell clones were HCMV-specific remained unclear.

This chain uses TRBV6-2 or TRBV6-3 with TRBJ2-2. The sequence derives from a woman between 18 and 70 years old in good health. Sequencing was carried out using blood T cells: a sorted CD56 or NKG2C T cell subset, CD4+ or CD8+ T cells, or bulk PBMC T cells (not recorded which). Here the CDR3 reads CASSSMTGELFF.